The 9 T cell receptor beta chains presented below share a single source sample, sequenced in a study of early T cells in non-severe SARS-CoV-2 infection. From the 5' RACE reads, TCRdb called clonotypes with MiXCR, one entry per CDR3 protein. The sample lists 70,000 to 95,000 distinct CDR3 sequences; approximately 14% were seen once. Input material: whole blood. These receptors were collected from an adult who was a healthcare worker with PCR-confirmed SARS-CoV-2 infection or an uninfected control (not recorded which).

This clonotype was seen a few times. This sequence joins TRBV7-9 and TRBJ2-7; D is unresolved. The V end lost 4 bases, the J end lost 0 bases, and 7 bases lay between the germline ends. This CDR3 region has 13 residues. The germline V gene has CDR1 SEHNR and CDR2 FQNEAQ (reference sequence). CDR3 amino acids: CASSSESSYEQYV. The CDR3 bases are TGTGCCAGCAGCTCTGAAAGCTCCTACGAGCAGTACGTC.

The chain joins TRBV5-4 to TRBJ1-1; D not resolved. CDR1 is SGHNT, CDR2 YYREEE, per germline (reference sequence). V was shortened by 0 bases and J by 5 bases, with 11 bases between the two germline ends. The CDR3 contains 14 residues. CDR3 bases: TGTGCCAGCAGCTTGGCCGGATTAGGAACTGAAGCTTTCTTT. Its translation is CASSLAGLGTEAFF.

This chain connects TRBV15 to TRBJ2-3; D is unresolved. The CDR3 covers 14 residues. V was shortened by 1 base and J by 6 bases, with 11 bases between the two germline ends. Germline V gene data show CDR1 as LNHNV and CDR2 as YYDKDF (reference sequence). This CDR3 reads CATSRARFSDTQYF. DNA of the CDR3: TGTGCCACCAGCAGAGCCAGATTCTCGGATACGCAGTATTTT.

This clonotype was counted between two and nine times. The rearrangement joins TRBV5-1 to TRBJ2-2; D unclear. CDR3 length equals 12 residues. The ends were cut back, 5 bases at V and 7 bases at J, with 9 bases in the middle. From germline, CDR1 is SGHRS and CDR2 YFSETQ. The CDR3 DNA sequence: TGCGCCAGCAGTCACACCGTCGGGGAGCTGTTTTTT. Translation: CASSHTVGELFF.

The chain uses TRBV27 and TRBJ1-2; D gene ambiguous. From germline, CDR1 is MNHEY and CDR2 SMNVEV (reference sequence). V lost 2 bases, J lost 3 bases, and 13 bases lay in between. The CDR3 consists of 15 residues. CDR3 nucleotides: TGTGCCAGCAGTTTAGCGCCCAAAAGCCACTATGGCTACACCTTC. As protein: CASSLAPKSHYGYTF.

In its sample, this clonotype was seen a few times. The chain uses TRBV7-9 and TRBJ1-3; tentative D call: TRBD1 (6 bases). V was shortened by 5 bases and J by 0 bases, with 17 bases between the two germline ends. The CDR3 loop spans 17 amino acids. CDR1 is SEHNR and CDR2 is FQNEAQ in the germline V gene (reference sequence). The CDR3 DNA follows: TGTGCCAGCAGCGCGATCGGGGGCCACTCCTCTGGAAACACCATATATTTT. Its protein is CASSAIGGHSSGNTIYF. The variable domain in full, with the rest retrieved from reference TRBV7-9 and TRBJ1-3, is DTGVSQNPRHKITKRGQNVTFRCDPISEHNRLYWYRQTLGQGPEFLTYFQNEAQLEKSRLLSDRFSAERPKGSFSTLEIQRTEQGDSAMYLCASSAIGGHSSGNTIYFGEGSWLTVV.

This clonotype was found a few times. The gene calls are TRBV7-9 and TRBJ2-7, with D possibly matching TRBD1 (6 bases). Looked up from germline, CDR1 is SEHNR and CDR2 is FQNEAQ (reference sequence). This CDR3 has 14 residues. V was clipped by 6 bases and J by 2 bases, with 14 bases between them. CDR3 DNA: TGTGCCAGCAGTTTAACGGACAGACCCTACGAGCAGTACGTC. Translating gives CASSLTDRPYEQYV.

This clonotype was observed at least ten times. This chain connects TRBV11-2 to TRBJ2-6; D gene uncertain. The germline V gene encodes CDR1 SGHAT and CDR2 FQNNGV. The CDR3 sequence is 14 residues long. Trimming stripped 3 bases from V and 2 bases from J, with 5 bases between. The CDR3 DNA reads as TGTGCCAGCAGCTTCACAGCTGGGGCCAACGTCCTGACTTTC. Its translation: CASSFTAGANVLTF.

The V call is TRBV5-1, the J call TRBJ2-2; the D gene is possibly TRBD2 (5 bases). The germline gives CDR1 SGHRS, CDR2 YFSETQ. The ends were cut back, 0 bases at V and 5 bases at J, with 14 bases in the middle. CDR3 length equals 16 residues. CDR3 DNA: TGCGCCAGCAGCTTGGTTCCAGCGGTGGGAACCGGGGAGCTGTTTTTT. Its protein product is CASSLVPAVGTGELFF.